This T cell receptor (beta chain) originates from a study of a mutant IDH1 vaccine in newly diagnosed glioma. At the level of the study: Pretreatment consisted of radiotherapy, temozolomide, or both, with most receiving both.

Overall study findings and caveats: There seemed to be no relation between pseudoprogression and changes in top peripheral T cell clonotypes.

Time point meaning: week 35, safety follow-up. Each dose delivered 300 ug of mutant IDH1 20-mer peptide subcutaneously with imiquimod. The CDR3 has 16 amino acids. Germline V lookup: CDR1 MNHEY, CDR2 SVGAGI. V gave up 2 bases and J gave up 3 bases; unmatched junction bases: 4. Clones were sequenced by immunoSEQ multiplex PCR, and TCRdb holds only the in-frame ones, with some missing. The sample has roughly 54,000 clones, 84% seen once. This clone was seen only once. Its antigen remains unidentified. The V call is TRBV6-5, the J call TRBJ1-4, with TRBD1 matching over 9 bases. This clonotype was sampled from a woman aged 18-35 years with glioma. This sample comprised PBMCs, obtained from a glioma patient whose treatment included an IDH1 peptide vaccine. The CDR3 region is CASSYGTGWANEKLFF. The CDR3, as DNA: TGTGCCAGCAGTTACGGGACAGGGTGGGCTAATGAAAAACTGTTTTTT.